This TCR beta chain was captured in a study of blood T cell repertoires in COVID-19. As for the study in general: Italy, Spain and the United States were the sources of the convalescent and acute COVID-19 samples. The analysed material was cDNA or gDNA that came from T cells, B-cell-depleted T cells, or PBMCs.

CDR3 length: 18 residues. CDR1 is SGHVS, CDR2 FNYEAQ, per germline. V shed 1 base and J shed 5 bases, with 21 bases lying between them. Per the study methods: For nucleated cells, counts were estimated from reference gene primer amplification. The table came from immunoSEQ multiplex PCR; TCRdb's copy has only in-frame clones and leaves some out. D and trimming were read from the DNA, whereas the V and J calls and clone size are those reported in that table. This table has about 73,000 clones, roughly 79% appearing once. The V and J genes are TRBV7-6 and TRBJ2-1, with a weak D call TRBD2 (6 bases). The sequenced material came from peripheral blood. The clonotype was recovered from a woman in her 70s with acute or convalescent COVID-19. CDR3 in DNA: TGTGCCAGCAGCTTAGTTGGCCTGGGGCGGGGAGAAGACAATGAGCAGTTCTTC. This encodes CASSLVGLGRGEDNEQFF.